This TCR beta chain stems from a study of blood T cell repertoires in COVID-19 (dated by TCRdb to the early 2020s). General notes on the study: Samples from collaborators originated in the United States, Italy and Spain and spanned both the acute and convalescent phases of COVID-19. The material from the prospective study consisted of cDNA or gDNA derived from T cells, B-cell-depleted T cells, or PBMCs. Subjects who had been exposed to COVID-19, were actively infected with it, or had recovered from it provided the deeply sampled blood TCRbeta repertoires that made up the dataset. The repertoires were released in a freely available public database intended as a resource for research on the immune response to SARS-CoV-2. The samples were drawn from the first 160 participants of the ongoing ImmuneRACE study and from over a thousand subjects provided by 6 global collaborators. A de-identified subject ID, COVID-19 status, age in years and sex were almost always included in the sample metadata. Where HLA class I and class II types were available, the types were taken from metadata supplied by the sample provider, not from assay-based typing.

Taken from the germline V gene, the CDR1 and CDR2 loops are MNHEY and SVGAGI. Compared with germline, V lacks 2 bases and J lacks 2 bases; bases without a gene match: 3. Including the terminal cysteine and phenylalanine, the CDR3 comprises 15 residues. The CDR3 DNA has 45 bases and is translated from base 1. TCRbeta CDR3 regions were amplified from genomic DNA using the immunoSEQ Assay, a bias-controlled multiplex PCR. Per the source publication's procedure: Nucleated cell counts per sample were estimated from amplification of reference gene primers within the assay. To quantify the absolute abundance of each unique TCRbeta CDR3 rearrangement, sequence reads were collapsed and filtered. For each sample, productive Simpson clonality was calculated by taking the square root of Simpson's diversity index across productive rearrangements. Not all clones reach the TCRdb copy of this immuneACCESS table, which keeps in-frame sequences only. Checked studies attribute under half of the gap to unresolved V genes and leave the rest unexplained. V, J and clone size reflect that table, while D and trimming were determined from the DNA. The sample has about 200,000 clones on record, about 84% of them singletons. The ten largest clones add up to around 13% of the sample.

Results and caveats for the whole study, not just this receptor: How much clinical and demographic metadata was included differed by source and by participant, and the metadata was provided uncurated.

Points on this clone: Which antigen it targets is not known. One base away there is no much larger clone; base qualities are not given.

Collaborating institutions collected whole blood in K2EDTA tubes following their own protocols. For TCRbeta analysis, collaborator samples were shipped as frozen whole blood, as isolated PBMCs, or as DNA extracted from either sample type. Material: peripheral blood. The chain was built from TRBV6-5 and TRBJ2-7; TRBD2 lines up with 10 middle nucleotides. The receptor was derived from a human donor in a cohort sampled during active COVID-19. CDR3 region: CASSYTTSGPYEQYF. The bases are TGTGCCAGCAGTTACACGACTAGCGGGCCCTACGAGCAGTACTTC.